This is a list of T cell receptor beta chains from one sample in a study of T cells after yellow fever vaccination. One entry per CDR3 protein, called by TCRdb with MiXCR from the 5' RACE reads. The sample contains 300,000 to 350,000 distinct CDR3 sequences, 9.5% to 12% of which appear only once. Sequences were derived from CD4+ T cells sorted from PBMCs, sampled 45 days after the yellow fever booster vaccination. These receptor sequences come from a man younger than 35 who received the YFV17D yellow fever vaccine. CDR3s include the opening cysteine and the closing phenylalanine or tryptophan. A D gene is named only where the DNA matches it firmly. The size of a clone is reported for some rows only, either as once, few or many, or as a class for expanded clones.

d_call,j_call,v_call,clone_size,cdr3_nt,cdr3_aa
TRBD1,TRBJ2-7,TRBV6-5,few,TGTGCCAGCAGCCTTCATAGACAGGGGATTTCGTACGAGCAGTACTTC,CASSLHRQGISYEQYF
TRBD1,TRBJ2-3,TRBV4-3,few,TGCGCCAGCACCGCTACACAGGGGGGAGGAGATACGCAGTATTTT,CASTATQGGGDTQYF
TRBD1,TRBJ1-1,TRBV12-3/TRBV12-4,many,TGTGCCAGCAGTTTAAGACAGGGGTTCTCGAACACTGAAGCTTTCTTT,CASSLRQGFSNTEAFF
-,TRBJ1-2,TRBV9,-,TGTGCCAGCAGCGTAGAAGGGATTAGCGGCTACACCTTC,CASSVEGISGYTF
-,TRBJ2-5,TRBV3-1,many,TGTGCCAGCAGCCCAAGGGAAGAGACCCAGTACTTC,CASSPREETQYF
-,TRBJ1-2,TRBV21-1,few,TGTGCCAGCAGCAAATGGGGACAGGGGAAAAGTGGCTACACCTTC,CASSKWGQGKSGYTF
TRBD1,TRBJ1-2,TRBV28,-,TGTGCCAGCAGTTTACAGGGGGCGGTTCCCTATGGCTACACCTTC,CASSLQGAVPYGYTF
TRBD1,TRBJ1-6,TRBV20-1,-,TGCAGTGCGCCGAACAGGGGTTACAATTCACCCCTCCACTTT,CSAPNRGYNSPLHF
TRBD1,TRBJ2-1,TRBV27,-,TGTGCCAGCAGTTTGATGGGACAGACTCACAATGAGCAGTTCTTC,CASSLMGQTHNEQFF
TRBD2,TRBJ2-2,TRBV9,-,TGTGCCAGCAGCACTCCTTCTAGCGGGGGGGTGTATGGCGGGGAGCTGTTTTTT,CASSTPSSGGVYGGELFF
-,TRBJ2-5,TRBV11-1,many,TGTGCCAGCAGCACAGGGTACCAAGAGACCCAGTACTTC,CASSTGYQETQYF
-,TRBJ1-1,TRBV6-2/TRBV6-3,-,TGTGCCAGCAGTTACTCGATGGACGAAGCTTTCTTT,CASSYSMDEAFF
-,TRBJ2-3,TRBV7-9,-,TGTGCCAGCAGTCTAAGCCAGTCTAGCACAGATACGCAGTATTTT,CASSLSQSSTDTQYF
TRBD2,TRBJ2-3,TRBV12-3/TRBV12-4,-,TGTGCCAGCAGTAGAACTAGCGGGGGAAGTTATACGCAGTGTTTT,CASSRTSGGSYTQCF
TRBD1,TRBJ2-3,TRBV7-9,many,TGTGCCAGCAGCACGTGGGGGACAGGGACCAATACGCAGTATTTT,CASSTWGTGTNTQYF
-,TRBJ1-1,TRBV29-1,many,TGCAGCGGCTACAGGGTTAGGACTGAAGCTTTCTTT,CSGYRVRTEAFF
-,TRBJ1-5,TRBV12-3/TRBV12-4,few,TGTGCCAGCAGTGGTATAAATCAGCCCCAGCATTTT,CASSGINQPQHF
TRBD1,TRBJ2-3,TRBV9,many,TGTGCCAGCAGCGTGACAGGGGGCAAAGATACGCAGTATTTT,CASSVTGGKDTQYF
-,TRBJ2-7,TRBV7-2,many,TGTGCCAGCAGCTCCCGCGGACAGAAGAGCTCCTACGAGCAGTACTTC,CASSSRGQKSSYEQYF
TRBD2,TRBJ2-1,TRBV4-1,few,TGCGCCAGCAGCCAAGGGACTAGCATGTATGAGCAGTTCTTC,CASSQGTSMYEQFF
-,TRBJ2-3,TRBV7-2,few,TGTGCCAGCAGCTTAGGGGTGAGCACGTCCACAGATACGCAGTATTTT,CASSLGVSTSTDTQYF
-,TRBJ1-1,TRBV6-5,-,TGTGCCAGCAGTTCAGACACCCAGAACACTGAAGCTTTCTTT,CASSSDTQNTEAFF
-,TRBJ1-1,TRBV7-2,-,TGTGCCAGCAGCTTACTCGGAGAAGCTTTCTTT,CASSLLGEAFF
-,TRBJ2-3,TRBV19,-,TGTGCCAGTAGCCGCAGGGAGACAGATACGCAGTATTTT,CASSRRETDTQYF
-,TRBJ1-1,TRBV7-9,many,TGTGCCAGCAGCTTACTGGTTAGAGCTTTCTTT,CASSLLVRAFF
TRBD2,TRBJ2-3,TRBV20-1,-,TGCAGTGCTAGAGATACGGGGGGAGCTAGCACAGATACGCAGTATTTT,CSARDTGGASTDTQYF
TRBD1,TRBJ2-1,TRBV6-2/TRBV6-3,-,TGTGCCAGCAGGCTGGGACAGCCCTACAATGAGCAGTTCTTC,CASRLGQPYNEQFF
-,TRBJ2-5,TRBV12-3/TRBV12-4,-,TGTGCCAGCAGCCCGGGGACGGGGGCGAGGGAGACCCAGTACTTC,CASSPGTGARETQYF
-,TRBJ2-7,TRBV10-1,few,TGCGCCAGCAGCGACCCCACAGGGTACGAGCAGTACTTC,CASSDPTGYEQYF
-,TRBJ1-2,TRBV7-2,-,TGTGCCAGCAGCTTAGATCTGGGGTGGGCCGGCTACACCTTC,CASSLDLGWAGYTF
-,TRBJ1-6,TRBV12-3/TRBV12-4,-,TGTGCCAGCAGTTTACAGGGTCATTCACCCCTCCACTTT,CASSLQGHSPLHF
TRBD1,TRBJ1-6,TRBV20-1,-,TGCAGTGCTAGAGATAATACAGGGGGCGATTCACCCCTCCACTTT,CSARDNTGGDSPLHF
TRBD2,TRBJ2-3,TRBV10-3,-,TGTGCCATCAGTGACCCCATTAGCGGGGGTAACACAGATACGCAGTATTTT,CAISDPISGGNTDTQYF
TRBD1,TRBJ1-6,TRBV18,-,TGTGCCAGCTCACAGGGGGCTATGAATTCACCCCTCCACTTT,CASSQGAMNSPLHF
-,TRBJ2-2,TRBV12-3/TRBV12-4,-,TGTGCCAGCGTGGGAGTTGACAGTGGGGAGCTGTTTTTT,CASVGVDSGELFF
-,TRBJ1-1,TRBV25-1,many,TGTGCCAGCAGTGATCGCAGCGAATGGACTGAAGCTTTCTTT,CASSDRSEWTEAFF
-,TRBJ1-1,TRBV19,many,TGTGCCAGTAGTATCTTCCGGGTAGACAGGCGAGTGAACACTGAAGCTTTCTTT,CASSIFRVDRRVNTEAFF
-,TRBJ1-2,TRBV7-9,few,TGTGCCAGCAGCCGGTCGCAAGGGAATGGCTACACCTTC,CASSRSQGNGYTF
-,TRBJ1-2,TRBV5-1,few,TGCGCCAGCAGCTTGGAAACGGGGAACCTCTATGGCTACACCTTC,CASSLETGNLYGYTF
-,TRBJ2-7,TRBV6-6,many,TGTGCCAGCAGTTATAGGTCCCTCGAGCAGTACTTC,CASSYRSLEQYF
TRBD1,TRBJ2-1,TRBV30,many,TGTGCCTGGAACAAGGACAGGGGCTACAATGAGCAGTTCTTC,CAWNKDRGYNEQFF
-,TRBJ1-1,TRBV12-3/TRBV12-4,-,TGTGCCAGCAGTTTATTTGGGGGGCTGAACACTGAAGCTTTCTTT,CASSLFGGLNTEAFF